The 10 T cell receptor beta chains in this list originate from one sample, sequenced in a study of blood T cell repertoires in COVID-19. Clones were read by immunoSEQ multiplex PCR, and TCRdb kept only the in-frame ones, dropping some. The data show some 230,000 clones, approximately 85% seen once. Sequencing was performed on peripheral blood. These receptors were obtained from a woman older than 75 with COVID-19, enrolled during active disease.

This clone was seen a few times. The chain couples TRBV19 to TRBJ2-3, with D maybe TRBD2 (6 bases). Germline lookup yields CDR1 LNHDA and CDR2 SQIVND (reference sequence). Trimming pared 6 bases from V and 1 base from J, leaving 8 bases between. This CDR3 has 13 amino acids. The CDR3 bases are TGTGCCAGTAGGTTAGCGGGCACAGATACGCAGTATTTT. This gives the protein CASRLAGTDTQYF.

This clone has only a few counts. The gene calls are TRBV7-9 and TRBJ1-2; D unclear. The CDR3 has 12 amino acids. V was shortened by 11 bases and J by 2 bases, with 12 bases between the two germline ends. Germline V CDR1 and CDR2: SEHNR, FQNEAQ (reference sequence). For the CDR3, the DNA is TGTGCCGGTTCGATCGGGAACTATGGCTACACCTTC. This translates into CAGSIGNYGYTF.

This rearrangement joins TRBV30 to TRBJ2-2; TRBD2 is a possible D gene (5 bases). In germline, CDR1 is GTSNPN, CDR2 SVGIG (reference sequence). V lost 0 bases and J lost 0, with 5 bases in between. The CDR3 contains 14 residues. The CDR3 loop reads CAWSVLANTGELFF. CDR3 DNA: TGTGCCTGGAGTGTACTAGCGAACACCGGGGAGCTGTTTTTT.

This clone has more than one count but fewer than ten. The chain is built from TRBV9 and TRBJ2-3; TRBD2 matches 8 bases. Trimming took 4 bases from V and 4 from J; bases not matched to a gene: 8. Germline V gene lookup returns CDR1 SGDLS and CDR2 YYNGEE. This CDR3 is built from 15 residues. The CDR3 DNA follows: TGTGCCAGCAGCTCCAGCGGGAGAGGGGCAGATACGCAGTATTTT. Its translation is CASSSSGRGADTQYF.

V usage is TRBV7-3 and J usage is TRBJ1-5, with 7 nucleotides matching TRBD1. This CDR3 comprises 15 residues. The V gene end was trimmed by 3 bases and the J gene end by 3 bases; junction bases not matched to a gene: 5. Germline V gene data show CDR1 as SGHTA and CDR2 as FQGTGA. For the CDR3, the DNA is TGTGCCAGCAGCTTGATGGACAGGTACAATCAGCCCCAGCATTTT. Translating it yields CASSLMDRYNQPQHF.

The genes are TRBV4-1 and TRBJ1-6; 7 nucleotides agree with TRBD1. This CDR3 region has 15 residues. Germline-derived CDR1 and CDR2 are MGHRA and YSYEKL. V lost 0 bases and J lost 7; bases outside the gene matches: 3. The CDR3 coding sequence is TGCGCCAGCAGCCAAGAGACAGGGCTCAATTCACCCCTCCACTTT. Translated: CASSQETGLNSPLHF.

The chain carries TRBV5-4 and TRBJ2-5, with 13 bases matching TRBD2. The CDR3 length is 16 residues. Germline loops: CDR1 SGHNT, CDR2 YYREEE (reference sequence). J lost 1 base, V lost 5 bases, and 5 bases had no gene match. The CDR3 nucleotides read TGTGCCAGCAGTGGGACTAGCGGGACCTTCCAAGAGACCCAGTACTTC. This sequence encodes CASSGTSGTFQETQYF. The full variable domain, its missing parts supplied by reference TRBV5-4 and TRBJ2-5, is ETGVTQSPTHLIKTRGQQVTLRCSSQSGHNTVSWYQQALGQGPQFIFQYYREEENGRGNFPPRFSGLQFPNYSSELNVNALELDDSALYLCASSGTSGTFQETQYFGPGTRLLVL.

A single count supports this clone. J is TRBJ2-7 and V is TRBV5-1; weak D call: TRBD2 (6 bases). The CDR3 runs 14 residues. Germline V lookup: CDR1 SGHRS, CDR2 YFSETQ. V shed 3 bases and J shed 3 bases, with 13 bases lying between them. CDR3 sequence (DNA): TGCGCCAGCAGCTGGCGCGGGGATAGCTACGAGCAGTACTTC. The encoded protein is CASSWRGDSYEQYF.

The CDR3 sequence is CASLLTGTVSYEQYF. In nucleotides, the CDR3 is TGCGCCTCCTTACTAACGGGAACAGTTTCCTACGAGCAGTACTTC. The chain uses TRBV10-2 and TRBJ2-7, with D possibly matching TRBD2 (5 bases). Trimming stripped 11 bases from V and 1 base from J, with 21 bases between. The germline CDR1 and CDR2 sequences are WSHSY and SAAADI. The CDR3 contains 15 residues.

The genes are TRBV5-1 and TRBJ1-1, with D maybe TRBD1 (6 bases). Trimming removed 4 bases at V and 2 bases at J, with 12 bases between. CDR3 size: 14 residues. The germline gives CDR1 SGHRS, CDR2 YFSETQ. CDR3 protein: CASSLQGINTEAFF. The DNA for the CDR3 is TGCGCCAGCAGCCTCCAGGGGATCAACACTGAAGCTTTCTTT.